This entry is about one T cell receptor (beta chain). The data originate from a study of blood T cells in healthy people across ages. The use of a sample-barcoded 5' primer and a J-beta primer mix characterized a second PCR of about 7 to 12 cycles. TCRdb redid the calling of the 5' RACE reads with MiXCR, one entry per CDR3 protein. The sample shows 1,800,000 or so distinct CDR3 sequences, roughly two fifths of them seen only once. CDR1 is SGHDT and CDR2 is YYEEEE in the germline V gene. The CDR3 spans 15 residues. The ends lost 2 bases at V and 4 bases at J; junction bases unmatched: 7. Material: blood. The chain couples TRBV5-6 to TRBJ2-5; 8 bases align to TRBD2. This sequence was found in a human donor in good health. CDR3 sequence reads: CASSFGLARGETQYF. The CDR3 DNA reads TGTGCCAGCAGCTTTGGACTAGCAAGGGGAGAGACCCAGTACTTC.